These 5 T cell receptor beta chains were all obtained from the same sample, sequenced in a study of shared clonotypes between healthy human individuals. Sequenced by immunoSEQ multiplex PCR; TCRdb stores in-frame clones only, minus some. Of about 1 million clones listed, around three quarters are singletons. The sequenced sample was memory CD4+ T cells from PBMCs. Stated subset: CD45RA-negative fraction. The receptors originated from a young man in good health. Some clones in this sample may be carry-over from other donors' samples.

V gene TRBV10-3 combines with J gene TRBJ2-7; D not resolved. The CDR3 contains 13 residues. Trimming removed 3 bases from V and 0 bases from J, with 6 bases in between. In germline, CDR1 is ENHRY, CDR2 SYGVKD. The CDR3 DNA is TGTGCCATCAGTGACAGGAACTCCTACGAGCAGTACTTC. This gives the protein CAISDRNSYEQYF.

The chain links TRBV9 to TRBJ2-5; TRBD2 matches 7 bases. The CDR3 loop spans 15 amino acids. Germline V gene sequence: CDR1 SGDLS, CDR2 YYNGEE. The trim removed 1 base at V and 5 bases at J, leaving 8 bases unmatched. This CDR3 reads CASSVTGTIGETQYF. DNA of the CDR3: TGTGCCAGCAGCGTAACGGGGACTATAGGGGAGACCCAGTACTTC.

This clone was seen more than once but under ten times. The genes are TRBV11-2 and TRBJ2-1, with TRBD1 as a possible D gene (6 bases). V gave up 1 base and J gave up 1 base, with 11 bases separating them. CDR1 SGHAT and CDR2 FQNNGV come from the germline V gene. The CDR3 has 16 amino acids. The CDR3 is CASSLATGTSYNEQFF. The CDR3 DNA reads TGTGCCAGCAGCTTAGCTACCGGGACATCCTACAATGAGCAGTTCTTC.

The genes are TRBV7-2 and TRBJ2-1; TRBD2 agrees at 8 bases. The CDR3 spans 15 residues. V lost 6 bases and J lost 2; bases outside the gene matches: 6. CDR1 is SGHTA and CDR2 is FQGNSA in the germline V gene. CDR3 region: CASSQSGGTYNEQFF. The CDR3 DNA reads as TGTGCCAGCAGTCAAAGCGGGGGTACCTACAATGAGCAGTTCTTC.

Ten or more counts support this clone. The V and J genes are TRBV28 and TRBJ1-5, with D maybe TRBD1 (5 bases). The V gene's germline CDR1 is MDHEN and CDR2 SYDVKM. The CDR3 loop spans 14 amino acids. Trimming removed 5 bases at V and 6 bases at J, with 14 bases between. DNA of the CDR3: TGTGCCAGCAGTGCTCCAGGGTCGGGTCAGCCCCAGCATTTT. Translation: CASSAPGSGQPQHF.